The present T cell receptor beta chain was sequenced within a study of identifying expanded T cells in peripheral blood. Collection occurred without any documented infections or immune events in donors. TCRdb keeps only in-frame clones here, not all; method: immunoSEQ multiplex PCR. The sample records over 100,000 clones, 88% being singletons. Study results and limitations: Technical replicates showed roughly 1.2 changed clones; two weeks roughly 18; four weeks 19. Clone count variance between roughly 2-week samples rose with total template count.

The V end lost 5 bases, the J end lost 8 bases, and 12 bases lay between the germline ends. Germline CDR1 LNHDA, CDR2 SQIVND (reference sequence). The CDR3 runs to 13 residues. This clone was recorded once. Its antigen is undetermined. This clonotype originated in a person aged 18 to 70 in good health. Material for sequencing was blood. This chain uses TRBV19 with TRBJ2-2; the D gene is possibly TRBD1 (6 bases). The CDR3 here is CASSRQEQGELFF. The CDR3 DNA is TGTGCCAGTAGTCGACAGGAGCAAGGGGAGCTGTTTTTT.